These 18 T cell receptor beta chains were all obtained from the same sample, sequenced in a study of blood T cell repertoires in COVID-19. The table came from immunoSEQ multiplex PCR; TCRdb's copy has only in-frame clones and leaves some out. Here the sample spans 250,000 to 300,000 clones, approximately 86% being singletons. The sample consisted of peripheral blood. Receptor source: an older woman with COVID-19, enrolled during active disease.

The J gene is TRBJ1-1, the V gene TRBV19, with D possibly TRBD1 on 6 matching bases. V lost 3 bases to trimming and J lost 4 bases, with 9 bases between them. The CDR3 extends over 13 amino acids. The germline V gene encodes CDR1 LNHDA and CDR2 SQIVND (reference sequence). The CDR3 coding sequence is TGTGCCAGTAGTATGGGGGGGGCCACTGAAGCTTTCTTT. This codes for CASSMGGATEAFF.

This rearrangement joins TRBV28 to TRBJ1-5; a weak D match, TRBD1 (5 bases). The CDR3 has 16 amino acids. V was cut by 5 bases and J by 2 bases, with 16 bases left in between. From germline, CDR1 is MDHEN and CDR2 SYDVKM. The CDR3 region has the DNA TGTGCCAGCAGTCCCGGCGGGACTAAAGGCAATCAGCCCCAGCATTTT. Amino acid sequence: CASSPGGTKGNQPQHF.

This chain links TRBV9 with TRBJ2-2, with a tentative D call TRBD1 (5 bases). The CDR3 has 16 amino acids. V was trimmed by 3 bases and J by 0 bases, leaving 12 bases between them. Germline-derived CDR1 and CDR2 are SGDLS and YYNGEE. The CDR3 sequence is CASSASDRPNTGELFF. CDR3 nucleotides: TGTGCCAGCAGCGCCAGCGACAGACCGAACACCGGGGAGCTGTTTTTT.

This clone was observed a single time. The V call is TRBV30, the J call TRBJ1-2; 9 positions match TRBD1. This CDR3 region has 13 residues. V lost 1 base to trimming and J lost 6 bases; unmatched junction nucleotides: 3. CDR1 and CDR2 (germline): GTSNPN, SVGIG (reference sequence). In DNA, the CDR3 is TGTGCCTGGAGTGCCACAGGGGGCGATGGCTACACCTTC. Translated: CAWSATGGDGYTF.

The rearrangement links TRBV6-5 to TRBJ1-1, with a possible D match to TRBD1 (5 bases). Trimming took off 7 bases at V and 10 bases at J, with 10 bases between the two ends. Germline CDR1 is MNHEY and CDR2 is SVGAGI. The CDR3 consists of 10 residues. The CDR3 bases are TGTGCCAGCATTAGGGGTCGAGCTTTCTTT. It yields the protein CASIRGRAFF.

This clone was detected only a few times. J is TRBJ1-3 and V is TRBV11-2; maybe TRBD1 (5 bases). This CDR3 is 15 amino acids long. Germline loops: CDR1 SGHAT, CDR2 FQNNGV. The V gene lost 3 bases and the J gene lost 4 bases, with 13 bases spanning the gap. The CDR3 region is CASSLAGALGNTIYF. For the CDR3, the DNA is TGTGCCAGCAGCTTGGCTGGGGCGTTGGGAAACACCATATATTTT.

This clone has only a few counts. This specimen includes other DNA sequences encoding the same CDR3. This chain links TRBV5-1 with TRBJ2-7; no firm D call. CDR3 length: 11 residues. Trimming pared 0 bases from V and 6 bases from J, leaving 4 bases between. Germline loops: CDR1 SGHRS, CDR2 YFSETQ. The CDR3 bases are TGCGCCAGCAGCTTGGGGGCCGAGCAGTACTTC. Encoded protein: CASSLGAEQYF.

V is TRBV28 and J is TRBJ1-1, with D possibly TRBD1 on 6 matching bases. Germline CDR1 MDHEN, CDR2 SYDVKM. Trimming removed 2 bases from V and 2 bases from J, with 15 bases in between. This CDR3 has 16 residues. CDR3 nucleotides: TGTGCCAGCAGTTTACGTTTTGCAGGGGATAACACTGAAGCTTTCTTT. Translation gives CASSLRFAGDNTEAFF.

The chain recombines TRBV6-5 with TRBJ1-3; the D is unclear. Germline CDR1 and CDR2: MNHEY and SVGAGI. V was shortened by 5 bases and J by 4 bases, with 6 bases between the two germline ends. CDR3 length: 12 residues. DNA of the CDR3: TGTGCCAGCAGTCCTTCCGGAAACACCATATATTTT. Translation gives CASSPSGNTIYF.

The rearrangement joins TRBV5-1 to TRBJ1-4; no definite D call. V shed 4 bases and J shed 5 bases, with 12 bases lying between them. Germline CDR1 reads SGHRS; CDR2 reads YFSETQ. The CDR3 sequence is 14 residues long. In nucleotides, the CDR3 is TGCGCCAGCAGCCGATCCGAGGGCAATGAAAAACTGTTTTTT. Its protein product is CASSRSEGNEKLFF.

This CDR3 is CASSFQMGQSAFF. The CDR3 nucleotides read TGTGCCAGCAGTTTTCAGATGGGCCAGTCGGCTTTCTTT. This sequence joins TRBV12-3 or TRBV12-4 and TRBJ1-1; D gene uncertain. The CDR3 is 13 residues long. Trimming left V 3 bases short and J 11 bases short, with 16 bases between.

This clone was detected a few times. The rearrangement uses TRBV7-6 and TRBJ1-4; 7 nucleotides line up with TRBD1. V was pared by 5 bases and J by 8 bases, with 11 bases of the junction left unmatched. Germline lookup yields CDR1 SGHVS and CDR2 FNYEAQ. CDR3 size: 15 residues. The CDR3 coding sequence is TGTGCCAGCAGCGAAGAAAACAGCAGGGGGGAAAAACTGTTTTTT. This sequence encodes CASSEENSRGEKLFF.

The chain uses TRBV4-1 and TRBJ1-1; the match to TRBD1 covers 10 bases. Per the germline V gene, CDR1 is MGHRA and CDR2 is YSYEKL. Losses at the gene ends were 5 bases for V and 6 bases for J; bases not matched to a gene: 9. The CDR3 is made up of 15 amino acids. The CDR3 nucleotides read TGCGCCAGCAGCATGGGACAGGGGAAGAAGGCTGAAGCTTTCTTT. Translated, it gives CASSMGQGKKAEAFF.

The chain has TRBV3-1 (or the pseudogene TRBV3-2) and TRBJ2-4, with D perhaps matching TRBD2 (5 bases). This CDR3 has 13 amino acids. CDR1 and CDR2 from the germline V gene are LGHDT and YNNKEL (reference sequence). V was clipped by 2 bases and J by 7 bases, with 9 bases between them. As DNA, the CDR3 is TGTGCCAGCAGCCAACCGGACTCGAACATTCAGTACTTC. The encoded protein is CASSQPDSNIQYF.

This sequence joins TRBV7-2 and TRBJ2-5, with TRBD2 identical over 12 bases. Germline trimming cut 4 bases from V and 5 bases from J; bases unmatched to any gene: 5. The CDR3 consists of 15 residues. Germline lookup yields CDR1 SGHTA and CDR2 FQGNSA. The CDR3 DNA sequence: TGTGCCAGCAGCTCGACTAGCGGGGGCCGGGAGACCCAGTACTTC. Translated, it gives CASSSTSGGRETQYF. The full variable domain, its missing parts supplied by reference TRBV7-2 and TRBJ2-5, is GAGVSQSPSNKVTEKGKDVELRCDPISGHTALYWYRQSLGQGLEFLIYFQGNSAPDKSGLPSDRFSAERTGGSVSTLTIQRTQQEDSAVYLCASSSTSGGRETQYFGPGTRLLVL.

The J gene is TRBJ1-1, the V gene TRBV3-1 (or the pseudogene TRBV3-2), with D possibly TRBD1 on 6 matching bases. Germline V CDR1 and CDR2: LGHDT, YNNKEL (reference sequence). The CDR3 runs to 17 residues. Trimming pared 2 bases from V and 4 bases from J, leaving 20 bases between. CDR3 DNA: TGTGCCAGCAGCCAATCGGACTTCACAGGGCTGGGCACTGAAGCTTTCTTT. Amino acids: CASSQSDFTGLGTEAFF.

V and J are TRBV19 and TRBJ1-5; weak D call: TRBD1 (6 bases). Germline CDR1 is LNHDA and CDR2 is SQIVND (reference sequence). The CDR3 consists of 13 residues. V was shortened by 5 bases and J by 6 bases, with 11 bases between the two germline ends. This chain's CDR3 is CASSRGAGQPQHF. The CDR3 DNA sequence: TGTGCCAGTAGTCGGGGGGCAGGTCAGCCCCAGCATTTT. The full variable domain, in which reference TRBV19 and TRBJ1-5 provide the parts outside the CDR3, is DGGITQSPKYLFRKEGQNVTLSCEQNLNHDAMYWYRQDPGQGLRLIYYSQIVNDFQKGDIAEGYSVSREKKESFPLTVTSAQKNPTAFYLCASSRGAGQPQHFGDGTRLSIL.

V is TRBV5-1 and J is TRBJ2-1; 12 nucleotides line up with TRBD2. J gave up 6 bases and V 1 base, and 2 bases lay outside the gene matches. Looked up from germline, CDR1 is SGHRS and CDR2 is YFSETQ. The CDR3 runs 15 residues. The CDR3 reads CASSLLTSGSNEQFF. In DNA form, the CDR3 reads TGCGCCAGCAGCTTGTTGACTAGCGGGAGCAATGAGCAGTTCTTC.